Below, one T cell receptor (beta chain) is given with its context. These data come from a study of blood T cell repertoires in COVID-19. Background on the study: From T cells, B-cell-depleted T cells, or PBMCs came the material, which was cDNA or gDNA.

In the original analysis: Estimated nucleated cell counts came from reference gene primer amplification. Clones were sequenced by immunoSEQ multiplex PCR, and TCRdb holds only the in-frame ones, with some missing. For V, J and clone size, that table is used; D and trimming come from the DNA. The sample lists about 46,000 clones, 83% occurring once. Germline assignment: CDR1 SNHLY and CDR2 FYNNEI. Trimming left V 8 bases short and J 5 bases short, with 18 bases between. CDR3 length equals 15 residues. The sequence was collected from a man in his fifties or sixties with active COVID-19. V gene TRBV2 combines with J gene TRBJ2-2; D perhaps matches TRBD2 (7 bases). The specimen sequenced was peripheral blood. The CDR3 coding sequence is TGTGCCAGCGAGTGGGACATTAGCGGGACCGGGGAGCTGTTTTTT. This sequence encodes CASEWDISGTGELFF.